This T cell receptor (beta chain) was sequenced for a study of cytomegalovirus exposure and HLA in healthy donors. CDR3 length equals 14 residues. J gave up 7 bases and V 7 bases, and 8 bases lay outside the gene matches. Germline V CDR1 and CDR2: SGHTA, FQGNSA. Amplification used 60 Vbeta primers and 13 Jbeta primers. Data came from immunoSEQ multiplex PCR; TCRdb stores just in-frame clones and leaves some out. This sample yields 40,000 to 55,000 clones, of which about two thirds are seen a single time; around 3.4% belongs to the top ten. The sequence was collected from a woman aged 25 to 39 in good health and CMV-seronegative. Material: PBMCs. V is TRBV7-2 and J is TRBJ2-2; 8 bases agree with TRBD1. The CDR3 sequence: CASTHAGGFGELFF. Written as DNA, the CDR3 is TGTGCCAGCACCCACGCAGGGGGCTTCGGGGAGCTGTTTTTT. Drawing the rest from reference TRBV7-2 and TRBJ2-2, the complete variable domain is GAGVSQSPSNKVTEKGKDVELRCDPISGHTALYWYRQSLGQGLEFLIYFQGNSAPDKSGLPSDRFSAERTGGSVSTLTIQRTQQEDSAVYLCASTHAGGFGELFFGEGSRLTVL.